This T cell receptor beta chain was obtained from a study of molecular identifiers for immune sequencing clone quantification. TCRdb analysed the PCR reads with MiXCR anew, one entry per CDR3 protein. The sample has 460,000 or so distinct CDR3 sequences, around 23% seen once. The junction had 9 bases not matched to a gene; V was cut back by 3 bases and J by 3 bases. CDR3 length: 16 amino acids. The receptor comes from a human donor in good health. Some libraries in this study had Jurkat cell RNA spiked in. The V call is TRBV12-3 or TRBV12-4, the J call TRBJ2-5; 8 positions match TRBD1. The sample was naive CD8+ T cells from blood, with Jurkat cell RNA spiked in. As to subset: FACS-sorted CD8+CD4-CCR7+CD45RA+ naive T cells. This CDR3 reads CASSFIGQGQKETQYF. In DNA form, the CDR3 reads TGTGCCAGCAGTTTTATTGGACAGGGACAGAAAGAGACCCAGTACTTC.